This T cell receptor (beta chain) is from a study of beta chain features in type 1 diabetes. Across the study: Cell yields, gender and age were similar in healthy donors and patients.

The study's findings and limits: Shorter TCRB CDR3s, moderately but significantly so, marked every one of the four CD4+ subsets in Type 1 diabetes patients. The VDJ junctions of type 1 diabetes patients carried fewer insertions and more deletions.

CD4+ naive, central memory, regulatory and stem cell-like memory cells were sorted via CD45RO/CCR7/CD25/CD127/CD95/CD27. Post-sort purity exceeded 98% for all sorted populations. Investigators reverse transcribed all isolated RNA, so they sequenced expressed TCRB transcripts. Some clones are missing from TCRdb's copy, which holds only in-frame ones; the method was immunoSEQ multiplex PCR. The sample has about 660,000 clones; around 15% are singletons. V lost 2 bases to trimming and J lost 1 base, with 7 bases between them. Germline V gene sequence: CDR1 GTSNPN, CDR2 SVGIG (reference sequence). The CDR3 loop spans 13 amino acids. As for this clone: The antigen is not known. Distinct nucleotide sequences in the sample also encode this CDR3.

The genes are TRBV30 and TRBJ2-3, with TRBD2 as a possible D gene (5 bases). The sequenced material came from naive CD4+ T cells from blood. This sequence was found in a man between 18 and 35 years old with type 1 diabetes. DNA for the CDR3: TGTGCCTGGAGTCGGGGTCGCACAGATACGCAGTATTTT. Translating gives CAWSRGRTDTQYF.